This TCR beta chain was retrieved from a study of blood T cell repertoires in COVID-19. The overall study: T cells, B-cell-depleted T cells, or PBMCs provided the cDNA or gDNA that served as material.

The CDR3 is made up of 16 amino acids. V lost 2 bases to trimming and J lost 7 bases; unmatched junction nucleotides: 9. Germline assignment: CDR1 MNHEY and CDR2 SMNVEV (reference sequence). In Seattle, patients joined the study during active infection and were tracked longitudinally. Methods used by the authors: Amplification of reference gene primers provided the estimated nucleated cell counts. Only in-frame clones appear in the TCRdb table, and some are missing; sequencing was by immunoSEQ multiplex PCR. For V, J and clone size, that table is used; D and trimming come from the DNA. Of hundreds of thousands of clones listed, roughly 92% are singletons.

The source of this sequence is a man aged 55 to 70 with COVID-19, enrolled during active disease. The material sequenced was peripheral blood. V is TRBV27 and J is TRBJ2-3; TRBD2 aligns across 10 bases. This CDR3 is CASSLSGASGSNTQYF. In nucleotides, the CDR3 is TGTGCCAGCAGTTTAAGCGGGGCTAGCGGGAGCAATACGCAGTATTTT.